Presented here are 20 T cell receptor beta chains from one specimen sequenced in a study of blood T cell repertoires in COVID-19. Generated by immunoSEQ multiplex PCR, the TCRdb table keeps only in-frame clones and is missing some. The sample lists some 120,000 clones; around four fifths were seen once. Source material: peripheral blood. The receptor source for this set is a man aged 25 to 45 with acute or convalescent COVID-19.

This chain uses TRBV6-2 or TRBV6-3 with TRBJ2-3; D remains ambiguous. The CDR3 loop spans 13 amino acids. Germline loops: CDR1 MNHEY, CDR2 SVGEGT. Trimming took 6 bases from V and 4 from J, leaving 11 bases between them. The CDR3, as DNA: TGTGCCAGCAGCCGCAGTCGTGCAGATACGCAGTATTTT. Protein product: CASSRSRADTQYF.

There are a few counts of this clone. The V gene is TRBV6-5, the J gene TRBJ2-7, with TRBD2 matching over 12 bases. The V gene end was trimmed by 8 bases and the J gene end by 7 bases; junction bases not matched to a gene: 12. The CDR3 contains 15 residues. In germline, CDR1 is MNHEY, CDR2 SVGAGI. The CDR3 DNA reads as TGTGCCAGCGAACCCTCTAGCGGGAGGGCGAGTGAGCAGTACGTC. This gives the protein CASEPSSGRASEQYV.

J is TRBJ2-1 and V is TRBV5-1, with TRBD2 matching over 11 bases. The CDR3 is 16 amino acids. The germline CDR1 and CDR2 sequences are SGHRS and YFSETQ. Trimming cost V 4 bases and J 6 bases; bases outside gene matches: 9. The CDR3 protein is CASSEIAGGPANEQFF. DNA for the CDR3: TGCGCCAGCAGCGAAATAGCGGGAGGGCCCGCCAATGAGCAGTTCTTC.

V usage is TRBV19 and J usage is TRBJ2-4, with 8 bases fitting TRBD1. CDR3 length: 17 residues. From germline, CDR1 is LNHDA and CDR2 SQIVND (reference sequence). V lost 5 bases and J lost 0; bases outside the gene matches: 9. This CDR3 reads CASSQGAGGLAKNIQYF. DNA for the CDR3: TGTGCCAGTAGTCAGGGGGCCGGCGGTTTAGCCAAAAACATTCAGTACTTC.

The chain combines TRBV19 with TRBJ2-3; 14 nucleotides match TRBD2. This CDR3 is 15 amino acids long. Losses at the gene ends were 6 bases for V and 4 bases for J; bases not matched to a gene: 3. The germline V gene has CDR1 LNHDA and CDR2 SQIVND (reference sequence). CDR3 amino acids: CASRVTSGGADTQYF. Here the CDR3 DNA reads TGTGCCAGTAGAGTGACTAGCGGGGGGGCAGATACGCAGTATTTT. The entire variable domain, with the rest obtained from reference TRBV19 and TRBJ2-3, is as follows: DGGITQSPKYLFRKEGQNVTLSCEQNLNHDAMYWYRQDPGQGLRLIYYSQIVNDFQKGDIAEGYSVSREKKESFPLTVTSAQKNPTAFYLCASRVTSGGADTQYFGPGTRLTVL.

The chain has TRBV4-1 and TRBJ1-6, with D uncertain. Germline values: CDR1 MGHRA, CDR2 YSYEKL. V gave up 4 bases and J gave up 3 bases, with 19 bases separating them. This CDR3 comprises 18 residues. The CDR3 DNA reads as TGCGCCAGCAGCCCATCCCTCCCAGTCAGTGTCTATAATTCACCCCTCCACTTT. Translating it yields CASSPSLPVSVYNSPLHF.

This rearrangement joins TRBV7-3 to TRBJ2-1, with a possible D match to TRBD1 (6 bases). The CDR3 sequence is 15 residues long. The germline CDR1 and CDR2 sequences are SGHTA and FQGTGA. The V end lost 1 base, the J end lost 4 bases, and 11 bases lay between the germline ends. The CDR3 region is CASSLMGAAYNEQFF. CDR3 coding DNA: TGTGCCAGCAGCTTAATGGGGGCCGCTTACAATGAGCAGTTCTTC.

The table lists this clone with a few counts. V gene TRBV25-1 combines with J gene TRBJ2-6; a weak D match, TRBD2 (6 bases). Trimming removed 0 bases at V and 0 bases at J, with 6 bases between. Germline CDR1 and CDR2: MGHDK and SYGVNS. This CDR3 spans 16 amino acids. The CDR3 DNA reads as TGTGCCAGCAGTGAATACGGGGGCTCTGGGGCCAACGTCCTGACTTTC. Its translation: CASSEYGGSGANVLTF. Using reference TRBV25-1 and TRBJ2-6 for the parts outside the CDR3, the full variable domain is EADIYQTPRYLVIGTGKKITLECSQTMGHDKMYWYQQDPGMELHLIHYSYGVNSTEKGDLSSESTVSRIRTEHFPLTLESARPSHTSQYLCASSEYGGSGANVLTFGAGSRLTVL.

The chain joins TRBV7-9 to TRBJ2-1; a weak D match, TRBD1 (5 bases). Trimming left V 0 bases short and J 5 bases short, with 14 bases between. This CDR3 is built from 16 residues. Germline CDR1 is SEHNR and CDR2 is FQNEAQ (reference sequence). The CDR3 DNA follows: TGTGCCAGCAGCTTAGCGGCGACAGTAGGTCACAATGAGCAGTTCTTC. It is translated as CASSLAATVGHNEQFF.

The V gene is TRBV27, the J gene TRBJ2-7, with 7 bases fitting TRBD1. Germline V CDR1 and CDR2: MNHEY, SMNVEV (reference sequence). V shed 8 bases and J 3 bases; nucleotides not matched to a gene: 4. The CDR3 has 12 amino acids. The CDR3 reads CASGDRHYEQYV. The CDR3 region has the DNA TGTGCCAGCGGGGACAGACACTACGAGCAGTACGTC.

The CDR3 DNA sequence: TGTGCCACCAGCACCGGACAGGGCTTTTATAATTCACCCCTCCACTTT. This translates into CATSTGQGFYNSPLHF. The rearrangement uses TRBV15 and TRBJ1-6, with TRBD1 matching over 8 bases. The length of the CDR3 is 16 residues. From germline, CDR1 is LNHNV and CDR2 YYDKDF (reference sequence). Trimming took 4 bases from V and 4 from J; bases not matched to a gene: 6.

This CDR3 is CASGGVYNEQFF. The CDR3 region has the DNA TGTGCCTCGGGGGGAGTCTACAATGAGCAGTTCTTC. This chain connects TRBV6-6 to TRBJ2-1; 7 bases are a match to TRBD2. The CDR3 covers 12 residues. Germline CDR1 is MNHNY and CDR2 is SVGAGI (reference sequence). V shed 11 bases, J shed 3 bases, and the junction held 4 bases outside the gene matches.

The gene calls are TRBV6-5 and TRBJ2-3; perhaps TRBD2 as D (6 bases). Trimming removed 2 bases at V and 2 bases at J, with 14 bases between. Germline V gene data show CDR1 as MNHEY and CDR2 as SVGAGI. The CDR3 totals 16 residues. CDR3 sequence: CASSYEVGGFTDTQYF. The CDR3 nucleotides are TGTGCCAGCAGTTACGAGGTGGGAGGCTTCACAGATACGCAGTATTTT.

The chain employs TRBV5-6 and TRBJ1-6, with D maybe TRBD1 (5 bases). Germline loops: CDR1 SGHDT, CDR2 YYEEEE. The V and J ends lost 0 bases and 4 bases respectively, with 8 bases between them. CDR3 length: 15 amino acids. CDR3 nucleotides: TGTGCCAGCAGCTTGGCCGGGGGGTATAATTCACCCCTCCACTTT. Amino acids: CASSLAGGYNSPLHF.

This chain links TRBV25-1 with TRBJ1-1; D might be TRBD1 (5 bases). CDR3 length: 13 residues. Trimming cost V 6 bases and J 3 bases, with 11 bases left between them. CDR1 and CDR2 (germline): MGHDK, SYGVNS. The CDR3 region has the DNA TGTGCCAGCAGGGGGGGAGGGGACACTGAAGCTTTCTTT. Its protein is CASRGGGDTEAFF.

This clone was picked up one time. The chain has TRBV3-1 (or the pseudogene TRBV3-2) and TRBJ2-5; TRBD1 agrees at 11 bases. Germline V gene sequence: CDR1 LGHDT, CDR2 YNNKEL (reference sequence). CDR3 length equals 16 residues. V shed 1 base and J 2 bases; nucleotides not matched to a gene: 3. This chain's CDR3 is CASSQGGTGGQETQYF. CDR3 coding DNA: TGTGCCAGCAGCCAAGGAGGGACAGGGGGACAAGAGACCCAGTACTTC.

V and J are TRBV6-6 and TRBJ1-4; 7 nucleotides align to TRBD1. This CDR3 has 12 amino acids. The V gene's germline CDR1 is MNHNY and CDR2 SVGAGI (reference sequence). After removal of 5 bases from V and 8 bases from J, the junction contained 2 bases not matched to a gene. The CDR3 coding sequence is TGTGCCAGCAGTCGACAGGGCGAAAAACTGTTTTTT. Translation gives CASSRQGEKLFF.

The rearrangement joins TRBV30 to TRBJ1-1, with D uncertain. Trimming removed 4 bases from V and 4 bases from J, with 13 bases in between. Looked up from germline, CDR1 is GTSNPN and CDR2 is SVGIG (reference sequence). The CDR3 is made up of 13 amino acids. CDR3 sequence reads: CAWTKELGTEAFF. DNA of the CDR3: TGTGCCTGGACGAAGGAGTTGGGCACTGAAGCTTTCTTT.

The chain employs TRBV27 and TRBJ1-5; 7 bases agree with TRBD1. The CDR3 covers 16 residues. Germline CDR1 is MNHEY and CDR2 is SMNVEV (reference sequence). V was pared by 5 bases and J by 2 bases, with 9 bases of the junction left unmatched. CDR3 nucleotide sequence: TGTGCCAGCAGTCCAAAGACAGGGTCGGGCAATCAGCCCCAGCATTTT. It encodes CASSPKTGSGNQPQHF.

This chain uses TRBV30 with TRBJ2-4; the D is unclear. The germline gives CDR1 GTSNPN, CDR2 SVGIG (reference sequence). Trimming shortened V by 5 bases and J by 6 bases, and 11 bases separated the two germline ends. This CDR3 has 12 residues. The CDR3 is CAWWSYSNIQYF. DNA for the CDR3: TGTGCCTGGTGGAGCTACTCAAACATTCAGTACTTC.